This TCR beta chain stems from a study of shared clonotypes between healthy human individuals (dated by TCRdb to about 2020). Regarding the complete study: The cohort comprised two women and a few men aged 18 to 49 years. For each donor, three plates each were used for CD4 naive and CD4 memory, two plates were used for CD8 naive, and one plate was used for CD8 memory. To increase sequencing depth and limit assay-specific biases, TCR repertoire library preparation and sequencing were carried out by different laboratories using diverse techniques. To estimate repertoire size and how much clonotype sharing occurs between individuals, the study deeply sequenced the blood TCR repertoires of about 5 healthy adults. Leukapheresis yielded between about 0.94 and 9.5 billion PBMCs per donor. The research as a whole found: Incomplete sequencing was indicated by rarefaction of sorted-subset datasets, despite the large sequencing depth. The genetic and exposure-history diversity represented was limited by the small number of donors. Sampling was restricted to blood, and TCR repertoires in tissues likely differ from the TCR repertoires found in blood. Compared with non-shared clonotypes, clonotypes shared by all four sorted-subset donors had higher generation probabilities. Pairwise subsampling indicated that sequencing depth was expected to affect the degree of clonotype sharing among donors. Estimated clonotype richness was generally larger for naive than for memory subsets. When a few donors were compared, the shared fraction of clonotypes was around 5% for naive CD4, about 4% for naive CD8, 2.3% for memory CD4, and roughly 0.43% for memory CD8.

Concerning this clone: Its antigen has not been determined. No much larger clone is present one base from it, and per-base qualities are unavailable.

From the germline V gene, CDR1 is SGHTA and CDR2 is FQGNSA. Inclusive of the bounding cysteine and phenylalanine, the CDR3 is 16 residues long. Just the 48-base CDR3 DNA is kept, in frame starting at base 1. Germline trimming: 4 bases from V, 9 bases from J; junction bases outside gene matches: 10. Using the deep immunoSEQ assay, TCR CDR3 regions were amplified from genomic DNA by multiplex PCR. Genomic DNA extracted from each cell subset was distributed evenly over all wells of several immunoSEQ 96-well plates, and each plate served as one replicate. For sorted subsets, about 210 ng of genomic DNA, equivalent to roughly 33,000 T cell genomes, went into each replicate PCR. The purified libraries were quantified using a Qubit 3.0 fluorometer, sized with a Bioanalyzer 2100, and then quantified again using the KAPA Library Quantification kit. Every immunoSEQ 96-well plate was sequenced on a separate single-read 150-cycle Illumina NextSeq 550 flow cell. The authors' pipeline ran thus. Because the immunoSEQ output included only junctional sequences and no quality scores, the filtering could not be the same as the filtering used for full-length reads. Sequences were annotated with PyIR, a Python wrapper for IgBLAST v1.9, using IMGT germline references to assign V/J genes and CDR3. Reads were filtered out if the reads had weak V/J assignments (E-value above 1e-6), no CDR3, stop codons, out-of-frame junctions, or ambiguous translated residues. V3J clonotypes were defined as sequences sharing the same inferred V gene, J gene, and CDR3 amino acid sequence. The percentage overlap between two repertoires was calculated by dividing the number of shared unique clonotypes by the size of the smaller repertoire. Three approaches were used to assess repertoire richness: RTK rarefaction, the Chao1 estimator, and Recon v2.1 estimates of unobserved clonotypes. Generation probabilities for all TCRbeta clonotypes obtained by the gDNA method from a few donors were computed using OLGA. TCRdb carries this immuneACCESS record with in-frame sequences only. Its versions omit some clonotypes, under half of them owing to an unresolved V gene in the studies checked, with the rest unexplained. V, J and clone size derive from that table, while D and trimming were established from the DNA sequence. The sample table records about 1 million clones; 60% to 80% of these occur just once. The leading ten clones occupy 1.5% of the sample.

Donors were healthy HIV-negative adults with no recently reported acute infections or vaccinations. Every donor was a Caucasian adult residing in Nashville, Tennessee, USA. CD4+ T cells were enriched by magnetic negative selection, after which naive cells were positively selected on CD45RA and the negative fraction was taken as the memory subset. After blood collection by leukapheresis, PBMCs were isolated using Ficoll-Histopaque density gradient centrifugation and then cryopreserved in the vapor phase of liquid nitrogen. Purity and quantity of every magnetically sorted T cell population were checked by analytical flow cytometry. Genomic DNA was isolated from every sorted fraction and measured by UV absorbance on a Nanodrop 2000c.

Recombination linked TRBV7-2 to TRBJ2-1; TRBD2 agrees with 12 junctional bases. The receptor was isolated from a man younger than 35 in good health. The sequenced sample was memory CD4+ T cells sorted from blood. The label giving this sample's cell subset or site can be read as: CD45RA-negative fraction. The sequenced DNA is TGTGCCAGCAGCTCTCGGACTAGCGGGACTTCCAGTGAGCAGTTCTTC. This is translated as CASSSRTSGTSSEQFF.